The clone carrying this T cell receptor (beta chain) was observed many times. This sample is drawn from a study of T cells in Graves' hyperthyroidism and ophthalmopathy. Authors of the study amplified TCR beta CDR3 regions from RNA transcripts. The TCR CDR3 was amplified in a first-round RT-PCR using the HTBI primer set. TCRdb processed the multiplex PCR reads anew with MiXCR; each CDR3 protein has one entry. The sample lists approximately 640,000 distinct CDR3 sequences; 15% to 20% were seen once. The receptor was isolated from a woman aged 25 to 45 with Graves' hyperthyroidism. The sequencing sample was made of blood.

Here the CDR3 reads CASSYSRDISYEQYF. The CDR3 coding sequence is TGTGCCAGCAGTTACTCCCGGGACATTTCCTACGAGCAGTACTTC. The chain carries TRBV6-5 and TRBJ2-7; the D gene is possibly TRBD1 (6 bases). CDR1 and CDR2 from the germline V gene are MNHEY and SVGAGI. Trimming removed 0 bases at V and 1 base at J, with 10 bases between. This CDR3 has 15 amino acids.